These 32 T cell receptor beta chains were all obtained from the same sample, sequenced in a study of OX40 agonist ivuxolimab in advanced cancers. Assay: immunoSEQ multiplex PCR; the TCRdb copy retains only in-frame clones and omits some. The sample comprises 75,000 to 80,000 clones, approximately 80% of which are singletons, and around 1.7% rests with the top ten. The source material was CD4+ or CD8+ T cells sorted from blood, sampled in a trial of the OX40 agonist ivuxolimab. The source is an adult with an advanced solid tumor such as melanoma, head and neck, liver or kidney cancer.

The chain carries TRBV5-1 and TRBJ2-3, with TRBD1 as a possible D gene (6 bases). V lost 4 bases and J 4 bases, leaving 13 bases between the germline ends. Germline CDR1 reads SGHRS; CDR2 reads YFSETQ. This CDR3 is 14 amino acids long. The CDR3 coding sequence is TGCGCCAGCAGCGAACTGGGGGCCCCAGATACGCAGTATTTT. Translating it yields CASSELGAPDTQYF.

This clone was detected only once. The gene calls are TRBV6-1 and TRBJ2-7; unclear D gene. CDR1 and CDR2 (germline): MNHNS, SASEGT. Trimming removed 6 bases at V and 6 bases at J, with 15 bases between. The length of the CDR3 is 13 residues. Here the CDR3 reads CASSRKGSGEQYF. The CDR3 DNA is TGTGCCAGCAGCCGGAAAGGGTCGGGCGAGCAGTACTTC.

The chain joins TRBV7-9 to TRBJ1-1, with D possibly matching TRBD1 (5 bases). V lost 5 bases and J lost 2, with 12 bases in between. The CDR3 totals 14 residues. The germline gives CDR1 SEHNR, CDR2 FQNEAQ (reference sequence). The CDR3 spells CASSRLGTNTEAFF. CDR3 coding DNA: TGTGCCAGCAGCCGCTTAGGGACCAACACTGAAGCTTTCTTT.

The chain recombines TRBV5-6 with TRBJ1-6, with 7 bases lining up with TRBD1. Germline V CDR1 and CDR2: SGHDT, YYEEEE. With 4 bases clipped from V and 8 bases from J, the junction kept 9 bases outside the gene matches. The length of the CDR3 is 15 residues. In DNA, the CDR3 is TGTGCCAGCAGCCGGGACAGTGCCTGGGATTCACCCCTCCACTTT. The encoded protein is CASSRDSAWDSPLHF.

The gene calls are TRBV6-5 and TRBJ1-5; D is perhaps TRBD1 (6 bases). Germline V gene lookup returns CDR1 MNHEY and CDR2 SVGAGI. The CDR3 runs 13 residues. V was cut by 5 bases and J by 5 bases, with 10 bases left in between. The CDR3 sequence is CASSVQGDQPQHF. Here the CDR3 DNA reads TGTGCCAGCAGTGTACAGGGAGATCAGCCCCAGCATTTT.

V and J are TRBV7-9 and TRBJ1-5, with 8 bases aligning to TRBD1. CDR1 SEHNR and CDR2 FQNEAQ come from the germline V gene (reference sequence). The trim removed 3 bases at V and 3 bases at J, leaving 7 bases unmatched. This CDR3 is 16 amino acids long. In DNA, the CDR3 is TGTGCCAGCAGCTTGGGGACAGGTTCCTACAATCAGCCCCAGCATTTT. It encodes CASSLGTGSYNQPQHF.

The chain employs TRBV6-1 and TRBJ2-7; 9 bases map to TRBD1. This CDR3 spans 14 amino acids. Germline V gene data show CDR1 as MNHNS and CDR2 as SASEGT. The junction had 8 bases not matched to a gene; V was cut back by 8 bases and J by 3 bases. This chain's CDR3 is CASVPPTGGYEQYF. The CDR3 DNA reads TGTGCCAGCGTCCCCCCGACAGGGGGCTACGAGCAGTACTTC.

The chain uses TRBV15 and TRBJ1-2; 7 bases are shared with TRBD1. The germline V gene encodes CDR1 LNHNV and CDR2 YYDKDF (reference sequence). The CDR3 is 13 residues long. The V segment lost 2 bases and the J segment 8 bases; nucleotides outside the gene matches: 5. Written as DNA, the CDR3 is TGTGCCACCAGCAGATCCGTGACAGGGGGCTACACCTTC. Translating it yields CATSRSVTGGYTF.

The chain carries TRBV6-5 and TRBJ1-2, with 7 bases that match TRBD1. Germline V lookup: CDR1 MNHEY, CDR2 SVGAGI. Trimming at V came to 5 bases and at J to 4 bases, leaving 4 bases not matched to a gene. This CDR3 is 13 amino acids long. In DNA form, the CDR3 reads TGTGCCAGCAGTCCGGGACAGTTCTATGGCTACACCTTC. Encoded protein: CASSPGQFYGYTF.

The V call is TRBV2, the J call TRBJ2-5, with 14 bases that match TRBD2. CDR3 length equals 16 residues. Losses at the gene ends were 4 bases for V and 4 bases for J; bases not matched to a gene: 5. Looked up from germline, CDR1 is SNHLY and CDR2 is FYNNEI. The DNA for the CDR3 is TGTGCCAGCAGTGTGGGGGGACTAGCGGGGGTAGAGACCCAGTACTTC. It codes for CASSVGGLAGVETQYF.

Regarding this clone: Other nucleotide sequences in the sample specify the same CDR3. V is TRBV5-1 and J is TRBJ2-5; the D gene could be TRBD1 or TRBD2 (7 bases each). V gave up 7 bases and J gave up 5 bases, with 24 bases separating them. Germline V lookup: CDR1 SGHRS, CDR2 YFSETQ. The CDR3 consists of 16 residues. CDR3 DNA sequence: TGCGCCAGCCGAGGCGAGGGGCGGCAGGGGGGGGAGACCCAGTACTTC. Translated, it gives CASRGEGRQGGETQYF.

The genes are TRBV18 and TRBJ1-1, with D tentatively TRBD1 (5 bases). Per germline, CDR1 KGHSH and CDR2 LQKENI. V lost 6 bases, J lost 3 bases, and 11 bases lay in between. The CDR3 is 13 amino acids. The CDR3 here is CASSGQGYTEAFF. As DNA, the CDR3 is TGTGCCAGCTCGGGGCAGGGATACACTGAAGCTTTCTTT. The full variable domain, its missing parts supplied by reference TRBV18 and TRBJ1-1, is NAGVMQNPRHLVRRRGQEARLRCSPMKGHSHVYWYRQLPEEGLKFMVYLQKENIIDESGMPKERFSAEFPKEGPSILRIQQVVRGDSAAYFCASSGQGYTEAFFGQGTRLTVV.

V is TRBV15 and J is TRBJ1-2, with D maybe TRBD1 (5 bases). The V gene lost 0 bases and the J gene lost 3 bases, with 14 bases spanning the gap. The CDR3 loop spans 16 amino acids. CDR1 is LNHNV, CDR2 YYDKDF, per germline (reference sequence). The CDR3: CATSREPGRGDYGYTF. The DNA of the CDR3 is TGTGCCACCAGCAGAGAACCAGGGAGAGGGGACTATGGCTACACCTTC.

This clone occurred once. This chain joins TRBV27 and TRBJ1-1; 7 bases align to TRBD1. V was clipped by 3 bases and J by 4 bases; unmatched bases: 5. This CDR3 has 14 residues. The germline V gene encodes CDR1 MNHEY and CDR2 SMNVEV (reference sequence). The CDR3: CASSFDPGGTEAFF. In DNA, the CDR3 is TGTGCCAGCAGTTTCGATCCAGGGGGCACTGAAGCTTTCTTT.

The chain combines TRBV4-3 with TRBJ2-7, with TRBD2 as a possible D gene (5 bases). V was trimmed by 3 bases and J by 2 bases, leaving 8 bases between them. This CDR3 spans 13 amino acids. CDR1 is LGHNA and CDR2 is YSLEER in the germline V gene. CDR3 loop: CASSQDFTYEQYF. The DNA for the CDR3 is TGCGCCAGCAGCCAGGACTTCACCTACGAGCAGTACTTC.

The rearrangement links TRBV29-1 to TRBJ2-1, with a possible D match to TRBD2 (6 bases). With 4 bases removed from V and 6 bases from J, the gap between germline ends came to 10 bases. Germline V gene sequence: CDR1 SQVTM, CDR2 ANQGSEA. This CDR3 spans 12 amino acids. The CDR3 nucleotides are TGCAGCGTTGTGGAGGGAAGCAATGAGCAGTTCTTC. Its translation is CSVVEGSNEQFF.

This rearrangement joins TRBV28 to TRBJ2-3; the match to TRBD2 covers 8 bases. From germline, CDR1 is MDHEN and CDR2 SYDVKM. The CDR3 contains 16 residues. V lost 8 bases and J lost 0; bases outside the gene matches: 10. The CDR3 nucleotides are TGTGCCAGCGCCAAACCGTCTAGCGGGAGCACAGATACGCAGTATTTT. This encodes CASAKPSSGSTDTQYF. Full variable domain (missing parts from reference TRBV28 and TRBJ2-3): DVKVTQSSRYLVKRTGEKVFLECVQDMDHENMFWYRQDPGLGLRLIYFSYDVKMKEKGDIPEGYSVSREKKERFSLILESASTNQTSMYLCASAKPSSGSTDTQYFGPGTRLTVL.

The chain recombines TRBV5-1 with TRBJ1-1; D not resolved. Trimming shortened V by 3 bases and J by 4 bases, and 13 bases separated the two germline ends. CDR3 length: 14 amino acids. Germline V gene data show CDR1 as SGHRS and CDR2 as YFSETQ. CDR3 sequence reads: CASSWTVESTEAFF. CDR3 coding DNA: TGCGCCAGCAGCTGGACGGTTGAATCCACTGAAGCTTTCTTT.

The genes are TRBV19 and TRBJ1-1; tentatively, D is TRBD1 (6 bases). Germline lookup yields CDR1 LNHDA and CDR2 SQIVND (reference sequence). The V gene lost 3 bases and the J gene lost 3 bases, with 8 bases spanning the gap. CDR3 length: 13 residues. The CDR3 here is CASSMNRDTEAFF. The CDR3 region has the DNA TGTGCCAGTAGTATGAACAGGGACACTGAAGCTTTCTTT.

The chain recombines TRBV10-3 with TRBJ2-3; 11 positions agree with TRBD1. Trimming took 8 bases from V and 3 from J; bases not matched to a gene: 7. The CDR3 is made up of 15 amino acids. The germline CDR1 and CDR2 sequences are ENHRY and SYGVKD. The DNA of the CDR3 is TGTGCCATCCGGAGGGGGACAGGGGGTACAGATACGCAGTATTTT. It is translated as CAIRRGTGGTDTQYF.

The sample holds one count of this clone. The genes are TRBV5-1 and TRBJ1-1, with 9 bases lining up with TRBD1. Germline V gene sequence: CDR1 SGHRS, CDR2 YFSETQ. The CDR3 runs to 14 residues. V shed 3 bases and J 5 bases; nucleotides not matched to a gene: 5. CDR3 sequence (DNA): TGCGCCAGCAGCTCGACAGGGGGGGTGACTGAAGCTTTCTTT. As protein: CASSSTGGVTEAFF.

This chain joins TRBV4-1 and TRBJ1-2, with a possible D match to TRBD1 (6 bases). This CDR3 contains 16 residues. Germline V gives CDR1 MGHRA, CDR2 YSYEKL. Trimming left V 1 base short and J 7 bases short, with 19 bases between. The CDR3 DNA reads as TGCGCCAGCAGCCAAGTCGGCGAAACAGGGCGGAGTGGCTACACCTTC. Residues: CASSQVGETGRSGYTF.

In nucleotides, the CDR3 is TGTGCCAGCAGCCCGGGACTAGCGGGAGGCGGAGAGCAGTACTTC. Residues: CASSPGLAGGGEQYF. The rearrangement links TRBV7-7 to TRBJ2-7; TRBD2 aligns across 15 bases. Germline V gives CDR1 SSHAT, CDR2 FNYEAQ (reference sequence). V lost 5 bases to trimming and J lost 7 bases; unmatched junction nucleotides: 6. The CDR3 totals 15 residues.

This clone was detected only a few times. V is TRBV27 and J is TRBJ1-1, with no clear D. This CDR3 has 14 amino acids. Trimming shortened V by 4 bases and J by 5 bases, and 14 bases separated the two germline ends. Per germline, CDR1 MNHEY and CDR2 SMNVEV (reference sequence). CDR3 bases: TGTGCCAGCAGTTCCGGACCTACCTGGACTGAAGCTTTCTTT. Its translation is CASSSGPTWTEAFF.

The CDR3 here is CASSLGSQTQYF. The CDR3 bases are TGTGCCAGCAGCCTCGGAAGTCAGACCCAGTACTTC. This sequence joins TRBV11-2 and TRBJ2-5; no clear D. Germline V gives CDR1 SGHAT, CDR2 FQNNGV. Trimming took off 5 bases at V and 6 bases at J, with 10 bases between the two ends. CDR3 length: 12 amino acids.

The rearrangement uses TRBV5-4 and TRBJ2-2, with a possible D match to TRBD2 (6 bases). The CDR3 runs 17 residues. V was shortened by 0 bases and J by 1 base, with 13 bases between the two germline ends. Germline V CDR1 and CDR2: SGHNT, YYREEE (reference sequence). The CDR3 bases are TGTGCCAGCAGCTTGGAGGAGTGGCGGGGGAACACCGGGGAGCTGTTTTTT. This translates into CASSLEEWRGNTGELFF.

The chain recombines TRBV5-1 with TRBJ2-3; 9 nucleotides agree with TRBD2. Germline V gene sequence: CDR1 SGHRS, CDR2 YFSETQ. This CDR3 region has 16 residues. V shed 4 bases, J shed 0 bases, and the junction held 6 bases outside the gene matches. The CDR3 DNA sequence: TGCGCCAGCAGCGAAGCCCTAGCGGGAAGCACAGATACGCAGTATTTT. It yields the protein CASSEALAGSTDTQYF.

The V gene is TRBV7-9, the J gene TRBJ2-7, with 8 bases identical to TRBD2. The CDR3 runs to 16 residues. The V gene's germline CDR1 is SEHNR and CDR2 FQNEAQ (reference sequence). Trimming at V came to 1 base and at J to 0 bases, leaving 5 bases not matched to a gene. DNA for the CDR3: TGTGCCAGCAGCTTAGTTTTAGCGGGGCCCTCCTACGAGCAGTACTTC. It specifies CASSLVLAGPSYEQYF.

The chain uses TRBV27 and TRBJ1-4; D ambiguous. The CDR3 totals 16 residues. The germline V gene encodes CDR1 MNHEY and CDR2 SMNVEV (reference sequence). V lost 5 bases, J lost 2 bases, and 15 bases lay in between. The CDR3 nucleotides read TGTGCCAGCAGTCTAGCGGGAATCGGTACTAATGAAAAACTGTTTTTT. It translates to CASSLAGIGTNEKLFF.

V is TRBV29-1 and J is TRBJ2-2; tentatively, D is TRBD2 (6 bases). Trimming stripped 3 bases from V and 6 bases from J, with 17 bases between. The CDR3 is 15 amino acids. CDR1 and CDR2 from the germline V gene are SQVTM and ANQGSEA. CDR3 nucleotides: TGCAGCGTTGACTTCGGGACTCGTTATGCCGGGGAGCTGTTTTTT. As protein: CSVDFGTRYAGELFF.

The count of this clone is one. The rearrangement uses TRBV29-1 and TRBJ2-1; 9 bases match TRBD2. Germline CDR1 reads SQVTM; CDR2 reads ANQGSEA. The CDR3 is made up of 13 amino acids. Trimming cost V 7 bases and J 8 bases; bases outside gene matches: 9. CDR3 loop: CSAGAGGGDEQFF. The CDR3 DNA is TGCAGCGCCGGAGCGGGGGGAGGGGATGAGCAGTTCTTC.

This rearrangement joins TRBV7-3 to TRBJ2-2; unclear D gene. Germline V gene lookup returns CDR1 SGHTA and CDR2 FQGTGA. The CDR3 extends over 14 amino acids. With 2 bases removed from V and 4 bases from J, the gap between germline ends came to 8 bases. CDR3 nucleotide sequence: TGTGCCAGCAGCTTAGGCCCCGGCACCGGGGAGCTGTTTTTT. Its translation: CASSLGPGTGELFF.